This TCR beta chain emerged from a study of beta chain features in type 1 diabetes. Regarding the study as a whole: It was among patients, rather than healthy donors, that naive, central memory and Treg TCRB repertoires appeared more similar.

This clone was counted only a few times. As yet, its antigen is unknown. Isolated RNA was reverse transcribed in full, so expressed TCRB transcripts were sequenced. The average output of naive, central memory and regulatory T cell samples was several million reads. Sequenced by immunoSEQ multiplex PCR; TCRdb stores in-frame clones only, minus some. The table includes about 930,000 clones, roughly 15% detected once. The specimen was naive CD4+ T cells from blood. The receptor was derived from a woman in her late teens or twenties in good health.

The CDR3 DNA reads as TGTGCCAGCAGCCTCGACCAGGGTCGGGGCTACGAGCAGTACTTC. Translated, it gives CASSLDQGRGYEQYF. The chain links TRBV5-6 to TRBJ2-7; the D call may be TRBD1 or TRBD2 (5 bases each). Deletions cut 4 bases from V and 3 bases from J, with 17 bases between. Germline V lookup: CDR1 SGHDT, CDR2 YYEEEE. There are 15 residues in the CDR3.